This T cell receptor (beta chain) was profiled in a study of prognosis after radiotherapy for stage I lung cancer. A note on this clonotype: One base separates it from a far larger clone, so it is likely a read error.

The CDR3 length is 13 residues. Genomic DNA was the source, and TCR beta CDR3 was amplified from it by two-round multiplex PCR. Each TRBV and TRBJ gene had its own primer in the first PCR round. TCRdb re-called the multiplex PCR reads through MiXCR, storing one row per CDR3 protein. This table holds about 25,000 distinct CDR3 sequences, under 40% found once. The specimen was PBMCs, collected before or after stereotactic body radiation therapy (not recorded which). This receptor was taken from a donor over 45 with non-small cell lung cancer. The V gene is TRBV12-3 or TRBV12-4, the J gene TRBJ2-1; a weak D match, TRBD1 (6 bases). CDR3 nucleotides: TGTGCCAGCAGTGACAGGATATACAATGAGCGGTTCTTC. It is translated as CASSDRIYNERFF.